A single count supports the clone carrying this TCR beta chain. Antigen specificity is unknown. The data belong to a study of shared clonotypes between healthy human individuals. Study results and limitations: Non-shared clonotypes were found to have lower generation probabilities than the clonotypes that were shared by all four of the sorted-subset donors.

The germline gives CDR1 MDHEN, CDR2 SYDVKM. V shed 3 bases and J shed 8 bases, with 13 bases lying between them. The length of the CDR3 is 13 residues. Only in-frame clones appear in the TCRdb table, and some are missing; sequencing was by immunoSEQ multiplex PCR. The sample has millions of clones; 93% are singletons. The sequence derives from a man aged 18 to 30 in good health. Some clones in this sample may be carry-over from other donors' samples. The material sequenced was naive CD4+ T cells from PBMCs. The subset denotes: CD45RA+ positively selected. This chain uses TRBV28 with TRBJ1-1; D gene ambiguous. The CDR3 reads CASSLGGLPEAFF. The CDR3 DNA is TGTGCCAGCAGTTTGGGAGGGCTTCCCGAAGCTTTCTTT. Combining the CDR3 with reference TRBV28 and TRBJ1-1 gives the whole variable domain DVKVTQSSRYLVKRTGEKVFLECVQDMDHENMFWYRQDPGLGLRLIYFSYDVKMKEKGDIPEGYSVSREKKERFSLILESASTNQTSMYLCASSLGGLPEAFFGQGTRLTVV.